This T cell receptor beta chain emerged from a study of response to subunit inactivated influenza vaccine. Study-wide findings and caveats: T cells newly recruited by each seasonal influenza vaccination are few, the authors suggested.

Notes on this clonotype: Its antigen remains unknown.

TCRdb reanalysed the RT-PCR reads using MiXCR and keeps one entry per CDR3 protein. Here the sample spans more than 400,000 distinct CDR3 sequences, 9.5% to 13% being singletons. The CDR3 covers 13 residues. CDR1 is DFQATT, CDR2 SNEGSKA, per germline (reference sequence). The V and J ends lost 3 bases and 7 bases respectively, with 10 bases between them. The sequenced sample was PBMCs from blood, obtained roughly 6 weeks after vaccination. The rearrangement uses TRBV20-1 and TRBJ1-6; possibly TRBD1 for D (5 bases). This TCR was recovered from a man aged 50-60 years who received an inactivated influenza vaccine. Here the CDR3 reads CSASSQGNSPLHF. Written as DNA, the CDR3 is TGCAGTGCTAGTAGTCAGGGAAATTCACCCCTCCACTTT.